This entry concerns a single TCR beta chain. Its cognate antigen is unknown. Clones were sequenced by immunoSEQ multiplex PCR, and TCRdb holds only the in-frame ones, with some missing. The sample carries about 40,000 clones, 90% to 95% recorded once. The time point: week 5, during vaccination. It was 300 ug of mutant IDH1 20-mer peptide that made up each vaccine dose, given with topical imiquimod. Germline-derived CDR1 and CDR2 are SGHTA and FQGNSA. This CDR3 is built from 14 residues. These data originate in a study of a mutant IDH1 vaccine in newly diagnosed glioma. The chain employs TRBV7-2 and TRBJ2-5; D remains ambiguous. The J call may be wrong; the DNA end is better matched by TRBJ2-7. This sequence was found in a man aged 50 to 60 with glioma. The sample was PBMCs, taken from a glioma patient whose treatment included an IDH1 peptide vaccine. The CDR3 reads CASSSSRLNYEQYF. The CDR3 nucleotides read TGTGCCAGCAGCTCCTCGCGGCTCAACTACGAGCAGTACTTC.